Listed below are T cell receptor beta chains from one sample, sequenced in a study of T-cell memory formation after mild COVID-19. TCRdb reanalysed the 5' RACE reads using MiXCR and keeps one entry per CDR3 protein. The sample has 450,000 to 650,000 distinct CDR3 sequences, around 17% seen once; the top ten hold about 12%. The material sequenced was PBMCs or a T cell subset sorted from them (not recorded which). Receptor source: an adult woman who had mild COVID-19 (a few samples of this study predate the infection). Cell type and time point are not known. Each CDR3 is given with its conserved first and last residue. A D gene is named only where the DNA matches it firmly. A row's size may be missing; if present it is once, few, many or a size class.

D gene	V gene	J gene	clone size	CDR3 DNA	CDR3 protein
TRBD2	TRBV12-3/TRBV12-4	TRBJ2-5	once	TGTGCCAGCAGTTGGTCTAGCGGGGGACGGGAGACCCAGTACTTC	CASSWSSGGRETQYF
-	TRBV4-1	TRBJ2-7	few	TGCGCCAGCAGCCAAGAACTAGTTGACTACGAGCAGTACTTC	CASSQELVDYEQYF
-	TRBV12-3/TRBV12-4	TRBJ2-7	few	TGTGCCAGCAGTCCTCGGGGAAGTGCTCGCGAGCAGTACTTC	CASSPRGSAREQYF
-	TRBV3-1	TRBJ2-1	few	TGTGCCAGCAGCCAAGATCTGGGGGGGGGCAGCTACAATGAGCAGTTCTTC	CASSQDLGGGSYNEQFF
TRBD1	TRBV30	TRBJ2-5	few	TGTGCCTGGGGCGCGGACAGGCGTCAGGAGACCCAGTACTTC	CAWGADRRQETQYF
-	TRBV7-8	TRBJ1-2	-	TGTGCCAGCAGCCAGTTCAGGGACCTCTATGGCTACACCTTC	CASSQFRDLYGYTF
-	TRBV5-1	TRBJ2-1	many	TGCGCCAGCAGCTTGTTAGGTCACTCCTACAATGAGCAGTTCTTC	CASSLLGHSYNEQFF
TRBD2	TRBV19	TRBJ2-7	-	TGTGCCAGTAGTACCCCTGCGGGAGGTCCCTACGAGCAGTACTTC	CASSTPAGGPYEQYF
TRBD1	TRBV5-1	TRBJ2-1	-	TGCGCCAGCAGCTTCGGACAGGGAAGCGGGAATGAGCAGTTCTTC	CASSFGQGSGNEQFF
-	TRBV11-2	TRBJ1-1	many	TGTGCCAGCAGCTTAGGTGGGGGGAGGAACACTGAAGCTTTCTTT	CASSLGGGRNTEAFF
TRBD2	TRBV29-1	TRBJ2-1	-	TGCAGCGTTGATCGCGGGACTAGCGGGGGCTACAATGAGCAGTTCTTC	CSVDRGTSGGYNEQFF